This T cell receptor beta chain originates from a study of T cell responses to AZD1222 COVID-19 vaccine. Libraries were prepared by immunoSEQ multiplex PCR; TCRdb keeps only in-frame clonotypes and omits some of them. The table records 90,000 to 150,000 clones, 80% to 90% of them present only once. This clonotype was sampled from an adult in good health. The sequencing used peripheral blood, collected on day 0 of AZD1222 vaccination.

As DNA, the CDR3 is TGTGCCCACGACAGGGGGGACACTGAAGCTTTCTTT. Translation gives CAHDRGDTEAFF. The chain links TRBV30 to TRBJ1-1; 9 nucleotides match TRBD1. The CDR3 sequence is 12 residues long. Trimming removed 8 bases from V and 3 bases from J; junction bases left unmatched: 4. Germline CDR1 is GTSNPN and CDR2 is SVGIG (reference sequence).